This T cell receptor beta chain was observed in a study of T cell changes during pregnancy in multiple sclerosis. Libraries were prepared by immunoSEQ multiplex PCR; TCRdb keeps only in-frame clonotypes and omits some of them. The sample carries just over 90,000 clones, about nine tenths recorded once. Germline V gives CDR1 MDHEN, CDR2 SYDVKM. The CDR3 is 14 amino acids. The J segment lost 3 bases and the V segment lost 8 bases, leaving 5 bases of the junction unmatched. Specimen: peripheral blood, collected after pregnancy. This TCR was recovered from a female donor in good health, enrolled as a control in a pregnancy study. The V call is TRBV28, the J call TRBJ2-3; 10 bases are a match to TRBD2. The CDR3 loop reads CASCSGGPTDTQYF. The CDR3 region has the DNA TGTGCCAGCTGTAGCGGGGGGCCGACAGATACGCAGTATTTT.